These T cell receptor beta chains were read from a single sample in a study of control samples from healthy donors and cancer patients. Clones were read by immunoSEQ multiplex PCR, and TCRdb kept only the in-frame ones, dropping some. The sample lists some 130,000 clones, approximately 92% seen once, with about 2.5% in the top ten. The specimen sequenced was blood. The receptors here all came from a man aged 35 to 55 in good health. The CDR3 runs from the conserved cysteine through the conserved F or W. The D gene is left open where the match is weak. A row's size may be missing; if present it is once, few, many or a size class.

cdr3_length	j_call	clone_size	d_call	v_call	cdr3_nt	cdr3_aa
13	TRBJ2-7	NA	NA	TRBV9	TGTGCCAGCAGCTTGGACGGAACCTACGAGCAGTACTTC	CASSLDGTYEQYF
14	TRBJ1-1	NA	NA	TRBV3-1/TRBV3-2	TGTGCCAGCACCAAGGGGGACTTGGGGAGGTTTGCTTTCTTT	CASTKGDLGRFAFF
15	TRBJ2-5	NA	TRBD2	TRBV5-1	TGCGCCAGCAGCTTCCGCGGGGGGATCCAAGAGACCCAGTACTTC	CASSFRGGIQETQYF
12	TRBJ1-1	NA	NA	TRBV6-5	TGTGCCGCCGGGGGGAAGAACACTGAAGCTTTCTTT	CAAGGKNTEAFF
14	TRBJ2-7	NA	TRBD2	TRBV9	TGTGCCAGCAGCCGCGCGGGGGAGCTCTACGAGCAGTACTTC	CASSRAGELYEQYF
15	TRBJ2-3	NA	TRBD2	TRBV5-1	TGCGCCAGCAGCTTGGGTCAACAGGGACTAGGGGACTTGTATTTT	CASSLGQQGLGDLYF
15	TRBJ2-3	NA	NA	TRBV14	TGTGCCAGCAGCCTTGGTGGCTGGCCCACAGATACGCAGTATTTT	CASSLGGWPTDTQYF
16	TRBJ2-2	NA	NA	TRBV5-8	TGTGCCAGCAGCCCCGGAGGGACATCCTTTACCGGGGAGCTGTTTTTT	CASSPGGTSFTGELFF
17	TRBJ1-4	NA	NA	TRBV18	TGTGCCAGCTCACTCCGACGGCTCGCTGGCCGGGGTGAAAAACTGTTTTTT	CASSLRRLAGRGEKLFF
14	TRBJ1-4	NA	NA	TRBV2	TGTGCCAGCAGTGAACAGGGCCTTAATGAAAAACTGTTTTTT	CASSEQGLNEKLFF
16	TRBJ2-2	NA	TRBD2	TRBV11-3	TGTGCCAGCAGCCCACTGGCGGGGGGCGGCACCGGGGAGCTGTTTTTT	CASSPLAGGGTGELFF
13	TRBJ2-7	NA	TRBD2	TRBV6-5	TGTGCCAGCAAGACTAGCGGGGGGAGCGAGCAGTACTTC	CASKTSGGSEQYF
13	TRBJ1-2	NA	TRBD1	TRBV19	TGTGCCAGTAGACCCTCGACAGGGGACGGCTACACCTTC	CASRPSTGDGYTF
10	TRBJ1-2	NA	NA	TRBV29-1	TGCAGGGCGGGGGAGGATGGCTACACCTTC	CRAGEDGYTF
15	TRBJ2-1	NA	TRBD2	TRBV5-4	TGTGCCAGCAGCCAGAGGACTAGCGGGTACAATGAGCAGTTCTTC	CASSQRTSGYNEQFF
17	TRBJ2-7	NA	NA	TRBV7-2	TGTGCCAGCAGCTTAGCGGGTTGGGCAGGGGGGTCCTACGAGCAGTACTTC	CASSLAGWAGGSYEQYF
13	TRBJ1-5	NA	NA	TRBV28	TGTGCCAGCAGTTTTATGGGTAGACAGCCCCAGCATTTT	CASSFMGRQPQHF
16	TRBJ2-5	NA	TRBD1	TRBV5-1	TGCGCCAGCAGCTTAATGGCAGGGGGTGAGCAAGAGACCCAGTACTTC	CASSLMAGGEQETQYF
15	TRBJ2-7	NA	TRBD1	TRBV7-8	TGTGCCAGCAGCTTAGGGACAGGTGGGTCCTACGAGCAGTACTTC	CASSLGTGGSYEQYF
16	TRBJ1-5	NA	TRBD1	TRBV29-1	TGCAGCGTTGGGGTGGGTCAGGGGGGTATTGATCAGCCCCAGCATTTT	CSVGVGQGGIDQPQHF
15	TRBJ1-2	NA	NA	TRBV19	TGTGCCAGTAGTATTCCTTCCGGCGGGGTTGGCGGCTACACCTTC	CASSIPSGGVGGYTF
15	TRBJ1-2	once	NA	TRBV9	TGTGCCAGCAGCGCCCGAAGTGGGGAAGGATATGGCTACACCTTC	CASSARSGEGYGYTF
15	TRBJ2-1	NA	NA	TRBV7-9	TGTGCCAGCAGCTCCAGGCTAGAAGCTGTCGATGAGCAGTTCTTC	CASSSRLEAVDEQFF
17	TRBJ2-3	NA	NA	TRBV18	TGTGCCAGCTCACCACTGACGGGTGCCGACCCCACAGATACGCAGTATTTT	CASSPLTGADPTDTQYF
14	TRBJ1-4	NA	TRBD1	TRBV10-2	TGCGCCAGCAGCGAACAGGGGGCTAATGAAAAACTGTTTTTT	CASSEQGANEKLFF
13	TRBJ1-5	NA	NA	TRBV7-2	TGTGCCAGCAGCTTAGTCGAGAATCAGCCCCAGCATTTT	CASSLVENQPQHF
16	TRBJ2-1	once	TRBD2	TRBV18	TGTGCCAGCTCACTGGTGCGGGGGGGGTCCTACAATGAGCAGTTCTTC	CASSLVRGGSYNEQFF
14	TRBJ2-3	NA	TRBD2	TRBV6-4	TGTGCCAGCAGTGACGCGGGGGGCACAGATACGCAGTATTTT	CASSDAGGTDTQYF
16	TRBJ2-5	NA	TRBD2	TRBV5-3	TGTGCCAGAAGCTTCCGACTAGCCGGGGCACAAGAGACCCAGTACTTC	CARSFRLAGAQETQYF
14	TRBJ1-2	NA	NA	TRBV30	TGTGCCGCCAGGAGACAGAGTATTAACTATGGCTACACCTTC	CAARRQSINYGYTF
13	TRBJ1-1	NA	NA	TRBV19	TGTGCCAGTAGTCTCGGGGGGAGAACTGAAGCTTTCTTT	CASSLGGRTEAFF
15	TRBJ2-3	NA	NA	TRBV11-3	TGTGCCAGCAGCTTAGGCGTCGGGCTCACAGATACGCAGTATTTT	CASSLGVGLTDTQYF
14	TRBJ1-2	NA	NA	TRBV11-2	TGTGCCAGCAGCTTGGGGACGGGACAACTCTTCTACACCTTC	CASSLGTGQLFYTF
20	TRBJ2-7	NA	TRBD2	TRBV5-8	TGTGCCAGCAGCTTGGCAATTTTAGAGGGACTAGCGGGCCCGACCTACGAGCAGTACTTC	CASSLAILEGLAGPTYEQYF
14	TRBJ1-5	NA	NA	TRBV7-2	TGTGCCAGCAGAGCCGACGGTAGCAATCAGCCCCAGCATTTT	CASRADGSNQPQHF
12	TRBJ1-4	NA	NA	TRBV19	TGTGCCAGTAGCATCCCGTGGGAAAAACTGTTTTTT	CASSIPWEKLFF